A single sample is the source of the 20 T cell receptor beta chains below, sequenced in a study of cytomegalovirus exposure and HLA in healthy donors. A multiplex PCR was run with 60 Vbeta primers and 13 Jbeta primers. Profiling relied on immunoSEQ multiplex PCR, and the TCRdb table lists in-frame clones only, not all of them. The repertoire includes roughly 180,000 clones, roughly 78% of them detected once, and 1.5% to 2% sits in the top ten. The sequenced sample consisted of PBMCs. The receptors come from a woman aged 25 to 39 in good health and CMV-seronegative.

The V call is TRBV6-5, the J call TRBJ2-2; 10 nucleotides align to TRBD1. The germline V gene has CDR1 MNHEY and CDR2 SVGAGI. The CDR3 has 15 residues. V shed 6 bases, J shed 2 bases, and the junction held 3 bases outside the gene matches. CDR3 sequence reads: CASRTGGINTGELFF. The CDR3 nucleotides read TGTGCCAGCAGGACAGGGGGCATCAACACCGGGGAGCTGTTTTTT.

The rearrangement joins TRBV18 to TRBJ2-5, with 8 bases lining up with TRBD1. The CDR3 is 15 amino acids. Germline lookup yields CDR1 KGHSH and CDR2 LQKENI. V was clipped by 0 bases and J by 5 bases; unmatched bases: 5. The CDR3 sequence is CASSPPSQGAETQYF. The CDR3 bases are TGTGCCAGCTCACCACCGAGTCAGGGGGCCGAGACCCAGTACTTC.

This chain uses TRBV28 with TRBJ1-2, with TRBD1 matching over 10 bases. The CDR3 contains 14 residues. Trimming cost V 7 bases and J 6 bases; bases outside gene matches: 8. Germline values: CDR1 MDHEN, CDR2 SYDVKM. CDR3 in amino acids: CASTIGTGDHGYTF. The CDR3 DNA is TGTGCCAGCACCATCGGGACAGGGGACCATGGCTACACCTTC.

The chain employs TRBV27 and TRBJ2-7; perhaps TRBD1 as D (5 bases). CDR1 and CDR2 (germline): MNHEY, SMNVEV (reference sequence). Trimming left V 5 bases short and J 3 bases short, with 23 bases between. This CDR3 has 17 residues. CDR3 region: CASSPLTTRGHLYEQYF. As DNA, the CDR3 is TGTGCCAGCAGTCCATTGACGACCAGAGGACACCTCTACGAGCAGTACTTC.

The chain links TRBV4-1 to TRBJ1-1; 9 bases align to TRBD1. CDR3 length: 14 amino acids. V gave up 4 bases and J gave up 1 base; unmatched junction bases: 1. Per germline, CDR1 MGHRA and CDR2 YSYEKL. The CDR3 DNA sequence: TGCGCCAGCAGCCTGGGACAGGGGAACACTGAAGCTTTCTTT. It is translated as CASSLGQGNTEAFF.

The table lists this clone with a count of one. This chain links TRBV6-1 with TRBJ1-2, with a possible D match to TRBD1 (6 bases). The CDR3 loop spans 14 amino acids. CDR1 and CDR2 (germline): MNHNS, SASEGT. V was trimmed by 9 bases and J by 8 bases, leaving 22 bases between them. This CDR3 is CASSGQPLQWGYTF. CDR3 coding DNA: TGTGCCAGTTCTGGACAGCCATTGCAGTGGGGCTACACCTTC.

This sequence joins TRBV4-3 and TRBJ2-5, with TRBD2 matching 14 bases. The V gene end was trimmed by 1 base and the J gene end by 5 bases; junction bases not matched to a gene: 3. Germline CDR1 LGHNA, CDR2 YSLEER. The CDR3 is made up of 16 amino acids. DNA of the CDR3: TGCGCCAGCAGCCAAGGACTAGCGGGGGGGCGGGAGACCCAGTACTTC. Translation: CASSQGLAGGRETQYF.

This clone was counted once. The V call is TRBV7-2, the J call TRBJ2-3, with TRBD1 matching 8 bases. The CDR3 runs 12 residues. The V gene end was trimmed by 5 bases and the J gene end by 8 bases; junction bases not matched to a gene: 3. Germline V gene lookup returns CDR1 SGHTA and CDR2 FQGNSA. The CDR3 loop reads CASSHDRGTQYF. CDR3 sequence (DNA): TGTGCCAGCAGCCACGACAGGGGTACGCAGTATTTT. The full variable domain, in which reference TRBV7-2 and TRBJ2-3 provide the parts outside the CDR3, is GAGVSQSPSNKVTEKGKDVELRCDPISGHTALYWYRQSLGQGLEFLIYFQGNSAPDKSGLPSDRFSAERTGGSVSTLTIQRTQQEDSAVYLCASSHDRGTQYFGPGTRLTVL.

This clone was seen once. The chain combines TRBV2 with TRBJ1-2; unclear D gene. V lost 4 bases and J 5 bases, leaving 5 bases between the germline ends. The CDR3 is 11 residues long. Germline CDR1 is SNHLY and CDR2 is FYNNEI. The CDR3 loop reads CASSASYGYTF. In nucleotides, the CDR3 is TGTGCCAGCAGTGCTAGTTATGGCTACACCTTC.

V and J are TRBV1 and TRBJ2-1; the table gives TRBD1 as D, unverified against the DNA. TRBV1 is a pseudogene segment. CDR3 size: 18 residues. The DNA for the CDR3 is TGCACCAGCAGCCAAGCGGGGATGACAGGGACCGTATACAATGAGCAGTTCTTC. Translating gives CTSSQAGMTGTVYNEQFF.

The CDR3 DNA is TGTGCCAGCTCACCATGGGGTGGGCGACAGGGCGAAGAGCAGTACTTC. As protein: CASSPWGGRQGEEQYF. The V and J genes are TRBV18 and TRBJ2-7, with TRBD1 matching over 7 bases. Germline V gene sequence: CDR1 KGHSH, CDR2 LQKENI. V was pared by 2 bases and J by 7 bases, with 14 bases of the junction left unmatched. CDR3 length: 16 residues.

The chain is built from TRBV29-1 and TRBJ2-7, with D possibly being TRBD2 (5 bases). The CDR3 totals 14 residues. The ends were cut back, 3 bases at V and 0 bases at J, with 12 bases in the middle. Per the germline V gene, CDR1 is SQVTM and CDR2 is ANQGSEA. The CDR3 is CSVERVPGSYEQYF. CDR3 bases: TGCAGCGTTGAGCGGGTTCCAGGCTCCTACGAGCAGTACTTC.

The chain uses TRBV5-4 and TRBJ1-1, with D unresolved. CDR3 length: 13 amino acids. Germline CDR1 and CDR2: SGHNT and YYREEE (reference sequence). Trimming removed 4 bases at V and 4 bases at J, with 11 bases between. This chain's CDR3 is CASSRQQITEAFF. The CDR3 nucleotides read TGTGCCAGCAGCCGTCAACAGATCACTGAAGCTTTCTTT.

The gene calls are TRBV30 and TRBJ1-3; 10 bases map to TRBD1. Germline loops: CDR1 GTSNPN, CDR2 SVGIG (reference sequence). The CDR3 is 14 residues long. The V segment lost 5 bases and the J segment 7 bases; nucleotides outside the gene matches: 8. In DNA, the CDR3 is TGTGCCTGGGACAGGGGGCAGGGTAGGAACACCATATATTTT. Its protein is CAWDRGQGRNTIYF.

CDR3 nucleotides: TGTGCCAGTAGTAGACAACAGGGGAACACTGAAGCTTTCTTT. This encodes CASSRQQGNTEAFF. The chain joins TRBV19 to TRBJ1-1, with D possibly being TRBD1 (6 bases). Trimming pared 4 bases from V and 1 base from J, leaving 10 bases between. Germline loops: CDR1 LNHDA, CDR2 SQIVND (reference sequence). This CDR3 region has 14 residues. The full variable domain, its missing parts supplied by reference TRBV19 and TRBJ1-1, is DGGITQSPKYLFRKEGQNVTLSCEQNLNHDAMYWYRQDPGQGLRLIYYSQIVNDFQKGDIAEGYSVSREKKESFPLTVTSAQKNPTAFYLCASSRQQGNTEAFFGQGTRLTVV.

The gene calls are TRBV29-1 and TRBJ2-7; D perhaps matches TRBD2 (6 bases). Trimming pared 4 bases from V and 3 bases from J, leaving 22 bases between. The germline CDR1 and CDR2 sequences are SQVTM and ANQGSEA. The length of the CDR3 is 16 residues. The CDR3 protein is CSVVPLGGRSFYEQYF. DNA for the CDR3: TGCAGCGTTGTGCCGCTCGGGGGTCGATCATTCTACGAGCAGTACTTC.

The rearrangement joins TRBV19 to TRBJ1-3, with 8 bases lining up with TRBD1. Trimming at V came to 5 bases and at J to 2 bases, leaving 8 bases not matched to a gene. CDR1 and CDR2 (germline): LNHDA, SQIVND (reference sequence). The CDR3 contains 16 residues. Here the CDR3 DNA reads TGTGCCAGTAGTCCCCCAGGACAGGGCACTGGAAACACCATATATTTT. It translates to CASSPPGQGTGNTIYF.

J is TRBJ1-2 and V is TRBV25-1; a possible D gene is TRBD1 (6 bases). V was pared by 2 bases and J by 4 bases, with 11 bases between. CDR1 is MGHDK and CDR2 is SYGVNS in the germline V gene. The CDR3 extends over 14 amino acids. The CDR3 sequence is CASSEQGRSYGYTF. The CDR3 coding sequence is TGTGCCAGCAGTGAACAGGGGCGAAGCTATGGCTACACCTTC.

The CDR3 bases are TGTGCCAGCAGCACCACGGGGGAGACCCAGTACTTC. Encoded protein: CASSTTGETQYF. The chain couples TRBV6-5 to TRBJ2-5; tentatively, D is TRBD2 (5 bases). The CDR3 runs to 12 residues. V gave up 6 bases and J gave up 5 bases, with 10 bases separating them. Germline assignment: CDR1 MNHEY and CDR2 SVGAGI.

The chain links TRBV7-4 to TRBJ1-6; D is undetermined. The CDR3 is 17 residues long. Trimming stripped 2 bases from V and 4 bases from J, with 15 bases between. Germline assignment: CDR1 SGHVT and CDR2 SQSDAQ. CDR3 amino acids: CASSLLSEDSYNSPLHF. Written as DNA, the CDR3 is TGTGCCAGCAGCTTATTATCCGAGGACTCGTATAATTCACCCCTCCACTTT.